A selection of T cell receptor beta chains follows, all from one sample in a study of T cell responses to AZD1222 COVID-19 vaccine. The protocol was immunoSEQ multiplex PCR, while the TCRdb copy is restricted to in-frame clones and leaves out a portion. This sample yields some 130,000 clones, of which 86% are seen a single time; around 20% belongs to the top ten. Sequencing used peripheral blood, obtained on day 0 of AZD1222 vaccination. The source of these receptors is an adult in good health. Each CDR3 is given with its conserved first and last residue. The order of the fields is clone size, V gene, J gene, D gene, CDR3 DNA, CDR3 protein. A D gene is named only where the DNA matches it firmly. Size is stated for part of the rows, as once, few or many counts, or as a class when the clone is expanded.

>NA|TRBV28|TRBJ1-1|NA
TGTGCCAGCAGTTTAAGGGCAGGTTACACTGAAGCTTTCTTT
CASSLRAGYTEAFF
>NA|TRBV7-3|TRBJ1-6|NA
TGTGCCAGCAGCTTAAAGGGGATGGCGGGTTCACCCCTCCACTTT
CASSLKGMAGSPLHF
>NA|TRBV12-5|TRBJ1-2|NA
TGTGCTAGTGGTTTGGGAAATGGAATCTATGGCTACACCTTC
CASGLGNGIYGYTF
>NA|TRBV10-3|TRBJ2-7|TRBD2
TGTGCCATCAGAAAGAGCGGGGGGTCTCTATACGAGCAGTACTTC
CAIRKSGGSLYEQYF
>NA|TRBV7-3|TRBJ1-4|NA
TGTGCCAGCAGCTTAGTTAGGGGTGAAAAACTGTTTTTT
CASSLVRGEKLFF
>NA|TRBV6-2/TRBV6-3|TRBJ2-2|NA
TGTGCCAGCAGTTACTCGGCAGAGAACACCGGGGAGCTGTTTTTT
CASSYSAENTGELFF
>NA|TRBV20-1|TRBJ2-1|NA
TGCAGTGCCAACGACCCGGTCGAGCAGTTCTTC
CSANDPVEQFF
>NA|TRBV7-9|TRBJ1-1|NA
TGTGCCAGCAGCTCTAAGAAAGGGGGGAACACTGAAGCTTTCTTT
CASSSKKGGNTEAFF
>NA|TRBV7-8|TRBJ2-3|TRBD2
TGTGCCAGCAGCTTCCGGGACTATGTACTCGCGGGTACGCAGTATTTT
CASSFRDYVLAGTQYF
>NA|TRBV5-5|TRBJ1-4|NA
TGTGCCAGCAGCTTCATTCAGGGCCCTAATGAAAAACTGTTTTTT
CASSFIQGPNEKLFF
>NA|TRBV4-1|TRBJ2-7|NA
TGCGCCAGCAGCCAAGAAGTGGGGTCCCTATCCTACGAGCAGTACTTC
CASSQEVGSLSYEQYF
>NA|TRBV6-5|TRBJ2-3|NA
TGTGCCAGCTCGAGACAGGGCACAGATACGCAGTATTTT
CASSRQGTDTQYF
>NA|TRBV4-3|TRBJ1-1|NA
TGCGCCAGCAGCCTATCCTGGGGGCCGAACACTGAAGCTTTCTTT
CASSLSWGPNTEAFF
>NA|TRBV28|TRBJ1-2|TRBD1
TGTGCCAGCAGTCTCAGACAGGGTAGCTACACCTTC
CASSLRQGSYTF
>NA|TRBV18|TRBJ1-6|NA
TGTGCCAGCTCACCAGGGGGACTTTATAATTCACCCCTCCACTTT
CASSPGGLYNSPLHF
>NA|TRBV13|TRBJ2-3|NA
TGTGCCAGCAGCTTAGGGACGGGGAGCACAGATACGCAGTATTTT
CASSLGTGSTDTQYF
>once|TRBV2|TRBJ2-3|NA
TGTGCCAGCCAGAGTGTGGGGTCAGATACGCAGTATTTT
CASQSVGSDTQYF
>NA|TRBV28|TRBJ1-2|TRBD1
TGTGCCAGCAGTTTACCTGGGACAGGGCTGTATGGCTACACCTTC
CASSLPGTGLYGYTF
>NA|TRBV7-2|TRBJ1-3|TRBD1
TGTGCCAGCAGCTTAGCCCGGAAACAGGGGACCGGAAACACCATATATTTT
CASSLARKQGTGNTIYF
>once|TRBV28|TRBJ2-1|TRBD2
TGTGCCAGCAGTTTAACAGCGGGGGGATTTTATGAGCAGTTCTTC
CASSLTAGGFYEQFF
>NA|TRBV27|TRBJ2-7|NA
TGTGCCAGCAGCCCCATCGCCAACAAAAATCAAAATCGAGTCTACGAGCAGTACTTC
CASSPIANKNQNRVYEQYF
>NA|TRBV19|TRBJ2-7|TRBD1
TGTGCCAGTAGTACTACAGGGGTTCCCTCCTACGAGCAGTACTTC
CASSTTGVPSYEQYF
>NA|TRBV28|TRBJ2-4|NA
TGTGCCAGCAGTAAAGACGGCTTAGCCAAAAACATTCAGTACTTC
CASSKDGLAKNIQYF
>once|TRBV5-1|TRBJ2-7|NA
TGCGCCAGCAGCCCGGGTCGAACAGGCACTGGTGAGCAGTACTTC
CASSPGRTGTGEQYF
>NA|TRBV4-1|TRBJ1-1|NA
TGCGCCAGCAGCCAAGGCAGGGAAACTGAAGCTTTCTTT
CASSQGRETEAFF
>NA|TRBV4-1|TRBJ2-2|NA
TGCGCCAGCAGCCCCTGGGACACCGGGGAGCTGTTTTTT
CASSPWDTGELFF
>NA|TRBV6-5|TRBJ1-1|NA
TGTGCCAGCACCCGGCGGGGGGCTGAAGCTTTCTTT
CASTRRGAEAFF
>few|TRBV7-2|TRBJ1-3|NA
TGTGCCAGCAGCCCCAGCCAAGACTCTGGAAACACCATATATTTT
CASSPSQDSGNTIYF